Sequencing of this T cell receptor beta chain was carried out in a study of blood T cell repertoires in COVID-19. Study information: Donors in the United States, Italy and Spain gave samples during acute or convalescent COVID-19. T cells, B-cell-depleted T cells, or PBMCs supplied cDNA or gDNA.

Here immunoSEQ multiplex PCR was the method, and the copy in TCRdb shows in-frame clones only, minus some. The repertoire holds approximately 210,000 clones, with approximately 84% as singletons. Trimming left V 3 bases short and J 8 bases short, with 16 bases between. Germline values: CDR1 KGHDR, CDR2 SFDVKD. The CDR3 runs to 15 residues. In Seattle, patients joined the study during active infection and were tracked longitudinally. The receptor was isolated from a man aged 50 or older with COVID-19, enrolled during active disease. Sequencing used peripheral blood. The V call is TRBV24-1, the J call TRBJ1-5; D is undetermined. CDR3 residues: CATSDRTSYWEPQHF. In DNA form, the CDR3 reads TGTGCCACCAGTGATCGGACTTCCTATTGGGAGCCCCAGCATTTT.